This T cell receptor (beta chain) was sequenced during a study of cytomegalovirus exposure and HLA in healthy donors (dated by TCRdb to the late 2010s). Describing the broader study: According to an earlier analysis of around 600 of the donors, about 179 million T cells yielded 120 million or so unique TCR beta sequences and approximately 280 Gb of sequence data. The aim of the study was to test whether cataloging public T cell receptors could identify signatures of past pathogen exposure. Because of strong linkage in the cohort, 4 to 6 DR-DQ haplotypes were treated as single units for association and clustering. An earlier analysis of about 600 of the donors used high-throughput TCR beta sequencing to judge whether each TCR beta V gene segment behaved as functional or pseudogenic. A separate validation cohort of over a hundred different subjects was used in addition to the 666-subject first cohort. An early release covering about 600 HLA-typed donors comprised approximately 300 gigabases of sequencing data and approximately 85 million unique TCR sequences. Donor age, sex, ethnicity and CMV serostatus were compiled alongside the repertoire data. Of the 398 genotyped donors, roughly 80% were placed in the genetic ancestry cluster associated with self-reported Caucasian donors. Class I and class II HLA loci were covered by the typing at four-digit resolution. A later analysis re-examined previously published TCR beta repertoires from several hundred donors and added high-resolution HLA genotyping to investigate patterns of TCR occurrence. Typing coverage differed by locus: A, B, C, DRB1 and DQB1 were typed in about 629-640 donors, DQA1 in about 500, DPA1 in 600 to 610, and DPB1 in 450 to 480. The T cell repertoires of 666 subjects were profiled by immunosequencing and related to cytomegalovirus serostatus. In a later genetic analysis, genome-wide SNP genotypes for about three fifths of the 666 donors were used, and that subset was treated as a discovery cohort. The later analysis used no new phenotypic data to find candidate immune exposures, relying instead on TCR beta sequences and their occurrence across donors. High-throughput TCR immunosequencing, statistical association of individual TCRs with disease status, and machine learning were combined to predict cytomegalovirus infection status. All discovery cohort repertoires had been generated on a single sequencing platform. Across around 400 genotyped donors of the cohort, an average of about 250,000 unique TCR beta nucleotide sequences per donor were sequenced, and roughly 18% of those sequences were non-productive.

A word on this clone: The target of this receptor is not known. The junction shows a germline mismatch at one end, possibly a read error. Other nucleotide sequences from this sample produce the same CDR3.

For CDR1 and CDR2, the germline V gene lists MNHEY and SVGAGI. From its cysteine to its phenylalanine, the CDR3 spans 15 amino acids. CDR3 DNA is the only sequence kept; it has 45 bases, read in frame from the first base. Library creation used the immunoSEQ multiplex PCR assay. For the multiplex PCR, a mixture combining 60 forward primers for TCR Vbeta segments and 13 reverse primers for TCR Jbeta segments was used. Amplification of the CDR3 region of rearranged TCR beta genes was performed with a multiplex PCR assay on genomic DNA. On the Illumina HiSeq System, the amplified TCR beta libraries were sequenced as 87-base-pair reads. Turning to the authors' computational methods: A later analysis tallied some 79 million unique TCR beta chains across the 660 or so repertoires, and approximately 12 million of those chains were shared by two or more donors. Raw reads were error-corrected and collapsed into unique sequences by a nearest-neighbor algorithm in which closely related sequences were merged to remove PCR and sequencing errors. V, D and J gene segments were assigned by aligning CDR3 sequences to IMGT reference sequences. For a sequence to be retained, at least a six-nucleotide match to both a V gene segment and a J gene segment was required. A rearrangement was called productive if the CDR3 had no stop codons and remained in frame with V and J, and every other rearrangement was called non-productive. Following IMGT convention, CDR3 was defined as the stretch from the second conserved V-encoded cysteine to the conserved J-encoded phenylalanine. In an earlier analysis of around 640 of the donors, sequences lacking an unambiguous match to a single V gene segment were excluded. An earlier analysis of several hundred of the donors called V segments functional above 56.7% productive rearrangements and segregating when the between-donor standard deviation exceeded 5%. A statistical classification framework was built for diagnosing cytomegalovirus status from the catalog of TCR beta chain sequences. In a later analysis, V and J genes were assigned by comparing TCR nucleotide sequences against IMGT/GENE-DB human TR gene sequences. Using the TCRdist pipeline, a later analysis assigned CDR3 sequences along with most-parsimonious VDJ recombination scenarios. A later analysis defined each TCR beta chain by its CDR3 amino acid sequence plus V-gene family, and excluded reads lacking a unique V-gene family. As a way to deal with suspected cross-contamination and a sequencing artifact, a later analysis dropped roughly 620 nucleotide sequences that were highly shared and had low generation probability. In a later analysis, a clonal expansion index for each public chain was calculated from normalized within-repertoire ranks of inferred template counts. In a later analysis, generation probabilities were computed using a VDJ recombination model fitted to out-of-frame rearrangements, and the results were checked against IGoR. Hypergeometric tests were used in a later analysis to score TCR-TCR, TCR-HLA and TCR-CMV co-occurrence, with a repertoire-size bias correction applied to the TCR pairs. A later analysis estimated false discovery rates by permuting HLA or CMV assignments 20 times. In a later analysis, co-occurring TCRs were grouped with DBSCAN, and TCRdist sequence similarity was added when clustering was performed within HLA-allele-positive subsets. Repertoires with fewer than 30,000 or more than 120,000 public chains were left out of co-occurrence clustering, as were roughly five repertoires with anomalous nucleotide sharing. This is the immuneACCESS table as TCRdb keeps it, with only in-frame sequences that have V and J called. A part of the clones is gone; compared with another copy, unresolved V genes explain less than half, and the rest is unexplained. D and trimming come from the DNA, and the V and J calls and clone size come from that table. The sample table contains under 200,000 clones; only one count was recorded for less than 90% of them. The ten largest clonotypes hold 6.3% of the sample.

The full study reports these points: Only TCR beta chains were sequenced in this cohort, and the absence of alpha or paired-chain data limited detectable features. It was suggested by the authors that the approach could potentially be generalized to other disease states and immunological phenotypes. Because the 87-base-pair reads could not distinguish some IMGT-functional V segments, including TRBV6-2 and TRBV6-3, those segments were excluded. Most TCR sequences were observed very rarely across donors, whereas some public TCRs were present in many individuals. The earlier analysis of approximately 590 of the donors excluded 15 to 20 rarely observed V segments, including chromosome 9 orphons, because counts were too low. The study listed 164 TCR beta chains as associated with cytomegalovirus. Because some donors lacked HLA typing at each locus, the association tests relied only on the typed subset. A further reported finding was that TCR beta sequences accurately predicted the HLA-A and HLA-B alleles for most subjects in the first cohort. A cluster of highly shared sequence variants was judged likely to represent a technical artifact of the sequencing pipeline. The classifier was reported to diagnose cytomegalovirus status with high specificity and sensitivity in both the original and validation cohorts. Assigning TCR associations to individual alleles was difficult when HLA alleles, especially DR and DQ, strongly co-occurred. A few of the identified cytomegalovirus-associated TCR beta chains were confirmed in vitro to be specific for cytomegalovirus antigens. According to a later analysis, TCR association rates differed among HLA loci, with DRB1 alleles showing the most associated TCRs and HLA-C alleles showing the fewest. A later analysis reported that several top co-occurrence clusters appeared linked to parvovirus B19, influenza, CMV and Epstein-Barr virus. According to a later analysis, most CMV-associated TCR beta chains appeared to be HLA-restricted, and the HLA associations seemed to be driven largely by CMV exposure. Roughly uniform sequencing depth across donors was assumed in presence/absence analyses, although this assumption may not hold. CMV serostatus was the only immune exposure information available for the cohort. In a later analysis, HLA-associated TCR beta chains were found to be more clonally expanded and to have lower generation probabilities than equally common non-associated chains. V-gene and J-gene trimming of TCR beta chains was associated with a missense DCLRE1C variant in a later genetic analysis, and the association was replicated in an independent cohort. In a later genetic analysis, fewer N-insertions in productive TCRs were reported among donors in an Asian-associated ancestry cluster than the approximately 710-donor mean. A later analysis associated 15,000 to 20,000 TCR beta sequences with specific HLA alleles at a false discovery rate of 0.05. An earlier analysis of approximately 590 of the donors showed that most TCR beta V segments appeared in productive rearrangements either about 87% or about 30% of the time, which broadly matched IMGT annotations. Linkage disequilibrium might explain the correlated functional status among segregating V segments, but an unknown experimental factor could not be ruled out.

The cohort was made up of hundreds of healthy bone marrow donors. At the time of sampling, every cohort member was nominally healthy, though immune exposures that went unrecorded were likely present. The donor tested CMV seropositive and was one of the 289 seropositive cohort members. A peripheral blood sample was collected from each donor, and TCR beta sequencing was performed on peripheral blood mononuclear cells. The Qiagen DNeasy Blood Extraction Kit was used to extract genomic DNA from the blood cell samples. The receptor was isolated from a male donor in good health and CMV-seropositive. Sequenced: PBMCs. The chain is assembled from TRBV6-5 and TRBJ1-5; the D gene is perhaps TRBD1, from 5 matching bases. The CDR3 reads CASSPTDGGTEPQHF. The nucleotides read TGCGCCAGCAGCCCTACCGATGGGGGGACTGAGCCCCAGCATTTT.